This T cell receptor (beta chain) was found in a study of blood T cell repertoires in COVID-19. Sequencing was performed with immunoSEQ multiplex PCR; in TCRdb, only in-frame clones are kept and a portion is missing. The data contain about 670,000 clones, 85% to 90% of them seen just once; the ten biggest clones take up roughly 0.25%. CDR3 length: 14 residues. The germline gives CDR1 LNHNV, CDR2 YYDKDF (reference sequence). Trimming took 2 bases from V and 7 from J; bases not matched to a gene: 7. What was sequenced was peripheral blood. The chain couples TRBV15 to TRBJ1-2; 7 bases match TRBD1. This sequence was found in a woman between 18 and 29 years old with acute or convalescent COVID-19. Here the CDR3 reads CATSRTQGERGYTF. As DNA, the CDR3 is TGTGCCACCAGCAGAACGCAGGGGGAGCGTGGCTACACCTTC.